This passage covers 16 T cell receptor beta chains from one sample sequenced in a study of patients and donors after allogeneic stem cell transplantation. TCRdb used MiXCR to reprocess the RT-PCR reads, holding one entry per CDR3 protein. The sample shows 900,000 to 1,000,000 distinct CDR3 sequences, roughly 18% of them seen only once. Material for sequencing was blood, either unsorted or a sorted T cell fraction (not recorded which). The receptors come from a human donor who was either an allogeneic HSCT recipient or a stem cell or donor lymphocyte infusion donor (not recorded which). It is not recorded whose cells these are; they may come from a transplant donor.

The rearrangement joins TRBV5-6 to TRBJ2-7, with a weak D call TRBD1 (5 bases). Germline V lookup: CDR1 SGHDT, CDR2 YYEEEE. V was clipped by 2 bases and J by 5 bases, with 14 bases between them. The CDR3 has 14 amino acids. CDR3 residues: CASSFIRVRDEQYF. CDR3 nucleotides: TGTGCCAGCAGCTTTATCAGGGTACGAGACGAGCAGTACTTC. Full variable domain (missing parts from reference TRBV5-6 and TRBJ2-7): DAGVTQSPTHLIKTRGQQVTLRCSPKSGHDTVSWYQQALGQGPQFIFQYYEEEERQRGNFPDRFSGHQFPNYSSELNVNALLLGDSALYLCASSFIRVRDEQYFGPGTRLTVT.

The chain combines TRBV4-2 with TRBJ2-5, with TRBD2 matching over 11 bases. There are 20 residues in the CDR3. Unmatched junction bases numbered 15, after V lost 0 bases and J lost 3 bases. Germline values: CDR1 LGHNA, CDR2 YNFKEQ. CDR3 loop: CASSQDPPRTSGGIKETQYF. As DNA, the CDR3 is TGTGCCAGCAGCCAAGATCCCCCTCGAACTAGCGGGGGAATAAAAGAGACCCAGTACTTC.

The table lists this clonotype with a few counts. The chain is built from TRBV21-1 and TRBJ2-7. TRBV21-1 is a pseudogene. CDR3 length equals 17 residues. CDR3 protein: CASGKGEITNRSYEQYF. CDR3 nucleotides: TGTGCCAGCGGGAAAGGTGAGATCACCAACCGCTCCTACGAGCAGTACTTC.

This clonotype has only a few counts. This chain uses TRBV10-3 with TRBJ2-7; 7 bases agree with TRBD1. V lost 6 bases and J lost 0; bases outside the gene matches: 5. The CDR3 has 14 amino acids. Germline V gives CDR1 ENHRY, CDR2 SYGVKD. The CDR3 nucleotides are TGTGCCATCAGGCCGACAGGGCTCTCCTACGAGCAGTACTTC. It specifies CAIRPTGLSYEQYF.

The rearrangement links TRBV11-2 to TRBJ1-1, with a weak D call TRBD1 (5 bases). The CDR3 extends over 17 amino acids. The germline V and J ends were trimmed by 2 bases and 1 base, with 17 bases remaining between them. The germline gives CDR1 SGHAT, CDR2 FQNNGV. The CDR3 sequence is CASSLKGPSRANTEAFF. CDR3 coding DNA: TGTGCCAGCAGCTTAAAGGGGCCCTCTAGGGCGAACACTGAAGCTTTCTTT.

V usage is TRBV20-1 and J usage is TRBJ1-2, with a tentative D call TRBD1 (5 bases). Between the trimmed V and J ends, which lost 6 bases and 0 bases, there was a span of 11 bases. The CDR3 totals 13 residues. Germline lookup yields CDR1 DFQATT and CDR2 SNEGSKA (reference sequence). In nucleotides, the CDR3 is TGCAGTGCGGTAACACAGGCTAACTATGGCTACACCTTC. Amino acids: CSAVTQANYGYTF.

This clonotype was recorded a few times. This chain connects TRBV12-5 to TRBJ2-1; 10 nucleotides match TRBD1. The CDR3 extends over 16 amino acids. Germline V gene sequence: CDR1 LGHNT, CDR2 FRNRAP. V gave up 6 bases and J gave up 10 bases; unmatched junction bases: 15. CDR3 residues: CASGPWTGGLPGEQFF. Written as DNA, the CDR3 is TGTGCTAGTGGACCCTGGACAGGGGGACTGCCGGGGGAGCAGTTCTTC.

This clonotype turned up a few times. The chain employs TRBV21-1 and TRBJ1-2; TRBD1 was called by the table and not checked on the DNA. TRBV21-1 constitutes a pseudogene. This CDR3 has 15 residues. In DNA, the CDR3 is TGTGCCAGCAGCCTCCGGGGTCATACGAAGGATGGCTACACCTTC. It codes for CASSLRGHTKDGYTF.

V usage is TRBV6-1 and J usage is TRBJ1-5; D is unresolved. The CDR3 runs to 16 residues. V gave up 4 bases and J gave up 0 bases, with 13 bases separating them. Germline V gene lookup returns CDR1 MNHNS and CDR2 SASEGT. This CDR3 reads CASSGTENYSNQPQHF. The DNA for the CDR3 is TGTGCCAGCAGTGGTACAGAGAACTATAGCAATCAGCCCCAGCATTTT.

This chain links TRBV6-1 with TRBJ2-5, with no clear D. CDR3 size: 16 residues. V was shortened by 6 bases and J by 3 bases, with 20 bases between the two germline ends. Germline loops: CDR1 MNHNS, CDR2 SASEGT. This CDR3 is CASRIRIERGEETQYF. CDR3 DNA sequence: TGTGCCAGCAGAATACGAATCGAGCGCGGAGAAGAGACCCAGTACTTC.

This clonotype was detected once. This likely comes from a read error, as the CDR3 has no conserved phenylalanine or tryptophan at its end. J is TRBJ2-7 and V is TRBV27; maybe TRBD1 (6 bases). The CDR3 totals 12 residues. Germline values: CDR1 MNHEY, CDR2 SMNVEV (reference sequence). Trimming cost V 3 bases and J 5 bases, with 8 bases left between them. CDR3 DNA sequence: TGTGCCAGCAGTTTCACAGGGAACGAGCAGTACTAC. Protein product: CASSFTGNEQYY.

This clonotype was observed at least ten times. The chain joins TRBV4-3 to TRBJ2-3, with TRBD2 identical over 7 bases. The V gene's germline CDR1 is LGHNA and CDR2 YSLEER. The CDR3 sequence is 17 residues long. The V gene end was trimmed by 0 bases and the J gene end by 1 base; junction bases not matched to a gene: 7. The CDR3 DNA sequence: TGCGCCAGCAGCCAAGATCGCGCGGGGGACGGCACAGATACGCAGTATTTT. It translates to CASSQDRAGDGTDTQYF.

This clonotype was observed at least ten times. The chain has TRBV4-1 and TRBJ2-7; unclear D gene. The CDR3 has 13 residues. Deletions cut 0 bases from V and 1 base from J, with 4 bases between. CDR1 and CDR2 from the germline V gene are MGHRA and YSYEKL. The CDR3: CASSQDLSYEQYF. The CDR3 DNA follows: TGCGCCAGCAGCCAAGATCTATCCTACGAGCAGTACTTC.

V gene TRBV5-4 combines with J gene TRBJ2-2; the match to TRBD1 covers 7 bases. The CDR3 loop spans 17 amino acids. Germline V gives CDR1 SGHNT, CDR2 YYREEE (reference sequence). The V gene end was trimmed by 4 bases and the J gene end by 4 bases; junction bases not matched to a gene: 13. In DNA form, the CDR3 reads TGTGCCAGCAGCCCGAGCTGGTCGACAGGGAGCACCGGGGAGCTGTTTTTT. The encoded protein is CASSPSWSTGSTGELFF.

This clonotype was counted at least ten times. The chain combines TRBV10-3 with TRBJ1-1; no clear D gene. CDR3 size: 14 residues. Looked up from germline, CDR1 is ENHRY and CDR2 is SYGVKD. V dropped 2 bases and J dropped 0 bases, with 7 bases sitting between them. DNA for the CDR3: TGTGCCATCAGTGAGCCATCGATGAACACTGAAGCTTTCTTT. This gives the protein CAISEPSMNTEAFF.

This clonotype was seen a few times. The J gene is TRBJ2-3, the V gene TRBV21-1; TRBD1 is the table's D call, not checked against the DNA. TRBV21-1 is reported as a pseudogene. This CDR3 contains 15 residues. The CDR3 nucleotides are TGTGCCAGCGCACGGCGGGACAGGGGTGCAGATACGCAGTATTTT. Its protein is CASARRDRGADTQYF.